Given below is one T cell receptor (beta chain) in context. The antigen remains unidentified. This entry belongs to a study of CD8+CD57+ T cells in acquired aplastic anemia. Study context: Average DNA yield from sorted CD4+ and CD8+ cells was approximately 3 ug. Study-wide results and limits: Patients shared about 30 CD8+ CDR3 sequences with controls.

Genomic DNA templated the TCR beta VDJ and CDR3 profiling. TCRdb re-called the reads with MiXCR, one entry per CDR3 protein. The data contain just over 200,000 distinct CDR3 sequences, 50% to 70% of them singletons. Individuals selected for sequencing had exhibited CD8+CD57+ cell expansion on flow cytometry. The sequenced material came from sorted CD4+, CD8+, or CD8+CD57+ T cells (not recorded which) from PBMCs. The TCR was taken from a human donor with aplastic anemia.

CDR3 residues: CASSAGGTFQETQYF. In nucleotides, the CDR3 is TGTGCCAGCAGCGCTGGAGGGACATTCCAAGAGACCCAGTACTTC. The chain recombines TRBV7-6 with TRBJ2-5; D is tentatively TRBD1 or TRBD2 (6 bases each). CDR3 size: 15 residues. Germline V gene lookup returns CDR1 SGHVS and CDR2 FNYEAQ. Between the trimmed V and J ends, which lost 5 bases and 1 base, there was a span of 14 bases.